The sequence of this T cell receptor (beta chain) was determined in a study of cytomegalovirus exposure and HLA in healthy donors. Regarding the study as a whole: The study flagged about 160 TCR beta chains as cytomegalovirus-associated.

About this clone itself: Its antigen is still unknown.

With V trimmed by 4 bases and J by 6 bases, 3 bases remained unmatched. Germline CDR1 reads SGHAT; CDR2 reads FQDESV (reference sequence). The CDR3 is 14 residues long. TCRdb's table, derived via immunoSEQ multiplex PCR, lists solely in-frame clones and lacks some. The table has more than 90,000 clones, about 87% seen once. The donors were members of the approximately 120-subject validation cohort (separate from the approximately 670-subject first cohort). Sample: PBMCs. The origin of this receptor is a man between 18 and 35 years old in good health and CMV-seronegative. The chain employs TRBV11-1 and TRBJ2-7; 13 positions match TRBD2. CDR3 DNA sequence: TGTGCCAGCAGCTCCCGGACTAGCGGGAGCGAGCAGTACTTC. Residues: CASSSRTSGSEQYF.